The table lists the clone carrying this TCR beta chain with a few counts. Its antigen is still unknown. These data belong to a study of cytomegalovirus exposure and HLA in healthy donors. Whole-study findings and limits: Presence/absence results assume similar sequencing depth per donor, which may not hold. An analysis done earlier found most TCR beta V segments productive about 87% or about 30% of the time.

The PCR used 60 Vbeta and 13 Jbeta primers. The method was immunoSEQ multiplex PCR; TCRdb's version includes in-frame clones alone and lacks a portion of them. The sample has 95,000 to 150,000 clones, around three quarters seen once; the top ten hold less than 3%. The sample taken for sequencing was PBMCs. The clonotype originates from a woman between 40 and 50 years old in good health and CMV-seropositive.

The CDR3 coding sequence is TGTGCCAGCAGTGAGGGGGCTCGAGAAGAGACCCAGTACTTC. Amino acid sequence: CASSEGAREETQYF. The rearrangement links TRBV6-1 to TRBJ2-5; possibly TRBD1 for D (6 bases). Deletions cut 3 bases from V and 3 bases from J, with 11 bases between. This CDR3 spans 14 amino acids. Germline lookup yields CDR1 MNHNS and CDR2 SASEGT.